The clone carrying this TCR beta chain was recorded only once. This specimen comes from a study of shared clonotypes between healthy human individuals. Method: immunoSEQ multiplex PCR; TCRdb's copy keeps in-frame clones and lacks some. This table holds 630,000 or so clones, roughly 98% found once. Terminally differentiated effector memory CD45RA+ cells were excluded from the naive CD8 cells, which were CD45RO-negative and positively selected for CCR7. The clonotype comes from a man younger than 40 in good health. The source material was naive CD8+ T cells sorted from blood.

The CDR3 bases are TGCAGCGTCGCCGGAGACAGGGTCGGGTACGAGCAGTACTTC. Translated, it gives CSVAGDRVGYEQYF. V gene TRBV29-1 combines with J gene TRBJ2-7, with TRBD1 matching 7 bases. The CDR3 consists of 14 residues. J lost 4 bases, V lost 6 bases, and 12 bases had no gene match. The germline V gene has CDR1 SQVTM and CDR2 ANQGSEA.